Listed below are T cell receptor beta chains from one sample, sequenced in a study of T-cell memory formation after mild COVID-19. One entry per CDR3 protein results from TCRdb running MiXCR on the 5' RACE reads. The data hold 300,000 or so distinct CDR3 sequences, with around 15% observed a single time. The sample was PBMCs or a T cell subset sorted from them (not recorded which). Receptors originate from a man in his late teens or twenties who had mild COVID-19 (a few samples of this study predate the infection). Cell type and time point are not known. Each CDR3 is given with its conserved first and last residue. The D gene is left open where the match is weak. A clone size is listed for some rows: how often the clone was seen (once, few, many), or a class if it is expanded.

V gene	D gene	clone size	J gene	CDR3 DNA	CDR3 protein
TRBV7-2	NA	few	TRBJ2-5	TGTGCCAGCAGACTAGGGGGAAAAGAGACCCAGTACTTC	CASRLGGKETQYF
TRBV9	TRBD1	NA	TRBJ1-6	TGTGCCAGCAGCGTAGATCTAGACAGGGGATCACCCCTCCACTTT	CASSVDLDRGSPLHF
TRBV4-1	NA	few	TRBJ1-1	TGCGCCAGCAGCCACTACGGCGGGAACACTGAAGCTTTCTTT	CASSHYGGNTEAFF
TRBV12-3/TRBV12-4	NA	NA	TRBJ2-1	TGTGCCAGCAGTTTCCCAAATCCGTCTGAGCAGTTCTTC	CASSFPNPSEQFF
TRBV6-5	NA	NA	TRBJ1-1	TGTGCCAGCGGGCGGGGGTACACTGAAGCTTTCTTT	CASGRGYTEAFF
TRBV10-3	NA	NA	TRBJ2-2	TGTGCCGCCCGGGACTCAACAAAGGGGACCGGGGAGCTGTTTTTT	CAARDSTKGTGELFF
TRBV15	NA	few	TRBJ1-5	TGTGCCACCAGCCTCCCCCCGGGACCCCAGCATTTT	CATSLPPGPQHF
TRBV4-1	TRBD1	many	TRBJ2-3	TGCGCCAGCAGCCAAGGCGTCGCGACAGGGAGCACAGATACGCAGTATTTT	CASSQGVATGSTDTQYF
TRBV7-6	TRBD1	few	TRBJ2-7	TGTGCCAGCAGCTTTCCGCCGGGACAGGGGATGGGCTCCTACGAGCAGTACTTC	CASSFPPGQGMGSYEQYF
TRBV7-6	TRBD2	few	TRBJ2-2	TGTGCCAGCAGCCAGACTAGCGGGGGGGTCGAGGAGCTGTTTTTT	CASSQTSGGVEELFF
TRBV6-2/TRBV6-3	TRBD1	many	TRBJ1-1	TGTGCCAGCCTTCGAACAGGGGGCGTCACTGAAGCTTTCTTT	CASLRTGGVTEAFF
TRBV18	NA	few	TRBJ2-1	TGTGCCAGCTCACCAGGGGCAGGCCGCAATGAGCAGTTCTTC	CASSPGAGRNEQFF
TRBV20-1	TRBD1	NA	TRBJ1-1	TGCAGTGTCGGAACGACAGGGTATAACACTGAAGCTTTCTTT	CSVGTTGYNTEAFF
TRBV9	NA	NA	TRBJ2-7	TGTGCCAGCACCAGGGATTTGGGGTCCTACGAGCAGTACTTC	CASTRDLGSYEQYF
TRBV29-1	NA	few	TRBJ1-2	TGCAGCGTTGCCCCCCGTGGCTACACCTTC	CSVAPRGYTF
TRBV20-1	NA	NA	TRBJ1-2	TGCAGTGCTAGAGAAGGGGAGGTTTCTGGCTACACCTTC	CSAREGEVSGYTF